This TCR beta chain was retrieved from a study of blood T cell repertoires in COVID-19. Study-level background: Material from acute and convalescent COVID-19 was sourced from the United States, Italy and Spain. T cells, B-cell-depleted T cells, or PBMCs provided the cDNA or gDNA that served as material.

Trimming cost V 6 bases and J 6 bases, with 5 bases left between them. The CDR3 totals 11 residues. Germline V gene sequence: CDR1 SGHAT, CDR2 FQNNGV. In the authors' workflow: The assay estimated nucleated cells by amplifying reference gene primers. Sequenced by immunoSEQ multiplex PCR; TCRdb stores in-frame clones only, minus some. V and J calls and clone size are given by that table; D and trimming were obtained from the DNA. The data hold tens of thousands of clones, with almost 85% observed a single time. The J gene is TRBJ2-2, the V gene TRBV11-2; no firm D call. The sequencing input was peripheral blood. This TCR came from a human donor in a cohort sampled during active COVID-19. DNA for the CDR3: TGTGCCAGCAGTAGATCCGGGGAGCTGTTTTTT. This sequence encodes CASSRSGELFF. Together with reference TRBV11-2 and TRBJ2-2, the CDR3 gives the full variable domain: EAGVAQSPRYKIIEKRQSVAFWCNPISGHATLYWYQQILGQGPKLLIQFQNNGVVDDSQLPKDRFSAERLKGVDSTLKIQPAKLEDSAVYLCASSRSGELFFGEGSRLTVL.